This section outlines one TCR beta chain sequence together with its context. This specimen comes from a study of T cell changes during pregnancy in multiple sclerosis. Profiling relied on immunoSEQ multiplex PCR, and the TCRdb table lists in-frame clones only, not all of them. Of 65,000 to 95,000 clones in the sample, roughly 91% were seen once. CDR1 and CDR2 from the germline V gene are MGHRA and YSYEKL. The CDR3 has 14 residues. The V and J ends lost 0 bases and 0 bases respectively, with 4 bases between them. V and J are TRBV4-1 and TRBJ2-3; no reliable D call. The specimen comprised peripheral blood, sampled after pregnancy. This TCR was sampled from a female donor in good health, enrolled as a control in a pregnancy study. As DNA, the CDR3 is TGCGCCAGCAGCCAAGAGGGCAGCACAGATACGCAGTATTTT. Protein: CASSQEGSTDTQYF.